A selection of T cell receptor beta chains follows, all from one sample in a study of a mutant IDH1 vaccine in newly diagnosed glioma. Which antigens these TCRs recognize remains unknown. TCRdb's table, derived via immunoSEQ multiplex PCR, lists solely in-frame clones and lacks some. The sample contains some 40,000 clones, 75% of which appear only once. Material: PBMCs, obtained from a glioma patient whose treatment included an IDH1 peptide vaccine. These receptors were collected from a man between 40 and 49 years old with glioma. Both conserved end residues are part of each CDR3. A D gene is named only where the DNA matches it firmly. The size entry is marked missing in some rows and otherwise reads once, few, many or a size class.

v_call	clone_size	d_call	j_call	cdr3_aa	cdr3_nt
TRBV7-2	NA	NA	TRBJ2-5	CASSLDGQRWETQYF	TGTGCCAGCAGCTTAGACGGACAGCGGTGGGAGACCCAGTACTTC
TRBV4-1	NA	NA	TRBJ1-2	CASSQTPGHKKNYGYTF	TGCGCCAGCAGCCAGACCCCGGGACACAAAAAGAACTATGGCTACACCTTC
TRBV29-1	few	TRBD1	TRBJ2-1	CSVARGQGEQFF	TGCAGCGTCGCCAGGGGGCAGGGTGAGCAGTTCTTC
TRBV14	NA	NA	TRBJ2-1	CASSQDLSGGEQFF	TGTGCCAGCAGCCAAGATCTCTCTGGTGGTGAGCAGTTCTTC
TRBV6-6	NA	NA	TRBJ2-7	CASSYGGYYEQYF	TGTGCCAGCAGTTACGGCGGATACTACGAGCAGTACTTC
TRBV10-3	NA	NA	TRBJ1-2	CAISGTDYGYTF	TGTGCCATCAGTGGGACAGACTATGGCTACACCTTC
TRBV7-9	NA	NA	TRBJ2-3	CASSSDYKFGTQYF	TGTGCCAGCAGCTCCGACTACAAGTTCGGTACGCAGTATTTT
TRBV10-3	NA	NA	TRBJ2-5	CAISEVGQETQYF	TGTGCCATCAGTGAAGTAGGTCAAGAGACCCAGTACTTC
TRBV18	few	NA	TRBJ1-1	CASSRVRNTEAFF	TGTGCCAGCTCAAGGGTGCGGAACACTGAAGCTTTCTTT
TRBV5-1	NA	NA	TRBJ1-1	CASSLEVIANTEAFF	TGCGCCAGCAGCTTGGAAGTAATAGCCAACACTGAAGCTTTCTTT
TRBV4-3	NA	TRBD2	TRBJ2-5	CASSQEGGGALAQETQYF	TGCGCCAGCAGCCAAGAGGGGGGAGGGGCCTTGGCCCAAGAGACCCAGTACTTC
TRBV7-2	NA	NA	TRBJ2-3	CASSLVAASTDTQYF	TGTGCCAGCAGCTTAGTCGCGGCCAGCACAGATACGCAGTATTTT
TRBV7-9	few	NA	TRBJ1-5	CASSFEGDQPQHF	TGTGCCAGCAGCTTCGAGGGGGATCAGCCCCAGCATTTT
TRBV5-8	NA	NA	TRBJ1-4	CASSFYNPTNEKLFF	TGTGCCAGCAGCTTTTACAACCCAACTAATGAAAAACTGTTTTTT
TRBV6-1	NA	TRBD2	TRBJ2-5	CASSDWREGLGETQYF	TGTGCCAGCAGTGATTGGCGGGAGGGTCTCGGGGAGACCCAGTACTTC
TRBV5-1	NA	NA	TRBJ2-2	CASSLAVDTGELFF	TGCGCCAGCAGCTTAGCGGTAGACACCGGGGAGCTGTTTTTT
TRBV11-1	once	NA	TRBJ2-5	CASSFDRFQETQYF	TGTGCCAGCAGCTTCGACAGGTTCCAAGAGACCCAGTACTTC
TRBV18	once	NA	TRBJ1-1	CASSPTERIEAFF	TGTGCCAGCTCACCAACTGAGCGTATTGAAGCTTTCTTT
TRBV4-3	NA	TRBD1	TRBJ2-5	CASSQEGTGMFLETQYF	TGCGCCAGCAGCCAAGAGGGGACAGGGATGTTTTTAGAGACCCAGTACTTC
TRBV4-3	once	NA	TRBJ1-4	CASSPKGGGNEKLFF	TGCGCCAGCAGCCCAAAGGGGGGGGGTAATGAAAAACTGTTTTTT
TRBV14	NA	TRBD1	TRBJ2-7	CASRRTGGYEQYF	TGTGCCAGCAGGCGAACAGGGGGCTACGAGCAGTACTTC
TRBV4-1	NA	NA	TRBJ1-3	CASSQVLGQPHIGNTIYF	TGCGCCAGCAGCCAAGTCTTAGGACAGCCCCATATCGGAAACACCATATATTTT
TRBV6-1	NA	NA	TRBJ2-7	CASRDEPYEQYF	TGTGCCAGCCGGGACGAGCCCTACGAGCAGTACTTC
TRBV21-1	NA	NA	TRBJ1-1	CARAPSDGAFF	TGTGCCAGGGCCCCTTCGGACGGAGCTTTCTTT
TRBV9	NA	NA	TRBJ2-3	CASSRDRVGDTQYF	TGTGCCAGCAGCCGGGACCGAGTTGGAGATACGCAGTATTTT
TRBV30	few	NA	TRBJ1-4	CAWSGNFQTNEKLFF	TGTGCCTGGAGTGGCAACTTCCAAACTAATGAAAAACTGTTTTTT
TRBV18	NA	TRBD1	TRBJ2-5	CASSPRDRGETQYF	TGTGCCAGCTCACCACGGGACAGGGGTGAGACCCAGTACTTC
TRBV19	NA	NA	TRBJ1-4	CASSMDQGRRVNEKLFF	TGTGCCAGTAGTATGGATCAGGGGAGGCGAGTTAATGAAAAACTGTTTTTT
TRBV5-6	NA	NA	TRBJ2-4	CASSLVGHDPKNIQYF	TGTGCCAGCAGCTTGGTGGGGCATGACCCCAAAAACATTCAGTACTTC
TRBV7-9	NA	NA	TRBJ2-7	CASSLEREGPPYEQYF	TGTGCCAGCAGCTTGGAACGGGAAGGGCCTCCCTACGAGCAGTACTTC
TRBV6-6	NA	TRBD2	TRBJ2-7	CASSLLAGITYEQYF	TGTGCCAGCAGTTTACTAGCGGGGATAACCTACGAGCAGTACTTC